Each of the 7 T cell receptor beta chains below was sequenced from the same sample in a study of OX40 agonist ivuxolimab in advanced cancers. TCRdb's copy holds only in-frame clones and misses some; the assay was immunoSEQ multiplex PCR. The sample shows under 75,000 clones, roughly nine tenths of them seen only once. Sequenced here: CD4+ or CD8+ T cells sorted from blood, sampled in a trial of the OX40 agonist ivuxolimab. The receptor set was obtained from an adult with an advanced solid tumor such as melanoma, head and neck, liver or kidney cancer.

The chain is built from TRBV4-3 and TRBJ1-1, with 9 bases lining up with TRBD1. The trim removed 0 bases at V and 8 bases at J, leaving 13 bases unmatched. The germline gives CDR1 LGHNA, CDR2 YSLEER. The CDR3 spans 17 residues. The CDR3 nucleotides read TGCGCCAGCAGCCAAGAAGGGGCGGGACAGGGAGGGAGAGAAGCTTTCTTT. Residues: CASSQEGAGQGGREAFF.

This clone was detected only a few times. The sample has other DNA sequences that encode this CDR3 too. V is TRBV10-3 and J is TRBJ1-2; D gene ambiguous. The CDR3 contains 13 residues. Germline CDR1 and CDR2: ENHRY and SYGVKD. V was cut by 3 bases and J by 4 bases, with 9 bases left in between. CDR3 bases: TGTGCCATCAGTGACTCAGGTCCCTATGGCTACACCTTC. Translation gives CAISDSGPYGYTF.

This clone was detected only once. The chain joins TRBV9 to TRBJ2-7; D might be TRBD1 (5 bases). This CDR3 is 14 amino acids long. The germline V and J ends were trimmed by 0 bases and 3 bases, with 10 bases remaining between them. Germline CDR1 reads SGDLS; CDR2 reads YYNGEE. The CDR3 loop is CASSVGRVHYEQYF. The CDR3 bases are TGTGCCAGCAGCGTAGGCAGGGTCCACTACGAGCAGTACTTC.

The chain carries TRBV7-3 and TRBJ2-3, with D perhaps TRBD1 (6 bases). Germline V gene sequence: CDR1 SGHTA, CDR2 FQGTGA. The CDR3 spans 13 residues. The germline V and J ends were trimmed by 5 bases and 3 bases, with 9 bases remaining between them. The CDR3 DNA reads TGTGCCAGCAGCAACGGACAGACAGATACGCAGTATTTT. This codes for CASSNGQTDTQYF. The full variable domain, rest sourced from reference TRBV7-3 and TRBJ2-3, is GAGVSQTPSNKVTEKGKYVELRCDPISGHTALYWYRQSLGQGPEFLIYFQGTGAADDSGLPNDRFFAVRPEGSVSTLKIQRTERGDSAVYLCASSNGQTDTQYFGPGTRLTVL.

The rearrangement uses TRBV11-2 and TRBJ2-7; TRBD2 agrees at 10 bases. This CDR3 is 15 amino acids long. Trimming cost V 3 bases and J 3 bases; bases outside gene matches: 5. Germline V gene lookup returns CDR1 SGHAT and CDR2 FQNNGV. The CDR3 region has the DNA TGTGCCAGCAGCTTGGGCCTAGCGGGAGACTACGAGCAGTACTTC. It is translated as CASSLGLAGDYEQYF.

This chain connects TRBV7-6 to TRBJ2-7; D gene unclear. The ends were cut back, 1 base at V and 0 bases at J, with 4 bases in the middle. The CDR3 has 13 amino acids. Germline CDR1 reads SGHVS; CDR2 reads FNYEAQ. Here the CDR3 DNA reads TGTGCCAGCAGCTTAGACAGCTCCTACGAGCAGTACTTC. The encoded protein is CASSLDSSYEQYF.

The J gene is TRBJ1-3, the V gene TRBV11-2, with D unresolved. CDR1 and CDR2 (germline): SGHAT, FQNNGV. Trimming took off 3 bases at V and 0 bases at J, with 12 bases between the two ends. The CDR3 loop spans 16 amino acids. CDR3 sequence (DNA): TGTGCCAGCAGCTTGCCGCTTGCGCACTCTGGAAACACCATATATTTT. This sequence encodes CASSLPLAHSGNTIYF.